A selection of T cell receptor beta chains follows, all from one sample in a study of T-cell reconstitution after alpha-beta-depleted transplantation in children. TCRdb re-analysed the PCR reads in MiXCR, keeping a single row per CDR3 protein. The data hold about 260,000 distinct CDR3 sequences, with around 8% observed a single time. Here the sequenced sample was PBMCs, mostly from graft donor cells, taken 180 days after TCRalphabeta/CD19-depleted stem cell transplant. The receptor set was obtained from a male patient under 18 who had a stem cell transplant for acute lymphoblastic leukemia, so the T cells may come from the graft donor. Each CDR3 is given with its conserved first and last residue. D genes are given only for firm matches. Size tells how often a clone was seen (once, few, many) or the class of an expanded clone, and some rows leave it out.

cdr3_nt: TGTGCCAGCAGTCCCGGGACAGGGTACTATGGCTACACCTTC
cdr3_aa: CASSPGTGYYGYTF
cdr3_length: 14
clone_size: many
v_call: TRBV28
d_call: TRBD1
j_call: TRBJ1-2

cdr3_nt: TGTGCCAGCAGTGCCGGCCGGGGGGAGCAGTACTTC
cdr3_aa: CASSAGRGEQYF
cdr3_length: 12
clone_size: many
v_call: TRBV12-3/TRBV12-4
d_call: .
j_call: TRBJ2-7

cdr3_nt: TGTGCCAGCAGCTCAAGGGGAGAAGAGCAGTACTTC
cdr3_aa: CASSSRGEEQYF
cdr3_length: 12
clone_size: many
v_call: TRBV12-3/TRBV12-4
d_call: .
j_call: TRBJ2-7

cdr3_nt: TGCAGTGGAGCCAGCAGCACCGGGGAGCTGTTTTTT
cdr3_aa: CSGASSTGELFF
cdr3_length: 12
clone_size: many
v_call: TRBV20-1
d_call: .
j_call: TRBJ2-2

cdr3_nt: TGTGCCAGCAGCAAAGGCTTCTCTGAAGCTTTCTTT
cdr3_aa: CASSKGFSEAFF
cdr3_length: 12
clone_size: few
v_call: TRBV3-1
d_call: .
j_call: TRBJ1-1

cdr3_nt: TGCAGTGTTCCCTCCGGGACAGGCCTCTACGAGCAGTACTTC
cdr3_aa: CSVPSGTGLYEQYF
cdr3_length: 14
clone_size: .
v_call: TRBV20-1
d_call: TRBD1
j_call: TRBJ2-7

cdr3_nt: TGTGCCAGCAGTTTCTTCTACGAGCAGTACTTC
cdr3_aa: CASSFFYEQYF
cdr3_length: 11
clone_size: many
v_call: TRBV12-3/TRBV12-4
d_call: .
j_call: TRBJ2-7

cdr3_nt: TGTGCCAGCAGCCAAGAGGCCTCTGGGGCAGTCCGCCCCTACGAGCAGTACTTC
cdr3_aa: CASSQEASGAVRPYEQYF
cdr3_length: 18
clone_size: many
v_call: TRBV4-2
d_call: .
j_call: TRBJ2-7

cdr3_nt: TGCAGTGCTAGAGCCGGGGGCATCTACACCGGGGAGCTGTTTTTT
cdr3_aa: CSARAGGIYTGELFF
cdr3_length: 15
clone_size: many
v_call: TRBV20-1
d_call: .
j_call: TRBJ2-2

cdr3_nt: TGTGCCAGCAGTAGAGGGGGCCTGAATCAGCCCCAGCATTTT
cdr3_aa: CASSRGGLNQPQHF
cdr3_length: 14
clone_size: many
v_call: TRBV2
d_call: TRBD1
j_call: TRBJ1-5

cdr3_nt: TGTGCCAGCTCACCACACCAGGATCAGAACACTGAAGCTTTCTTT
cdr3_aa: CASSPHQDQNTEAFF
cdr3_length: 15
clone_size: many
v_call: TRBV18
d_call: .
j_call: TRBJ1-1

cdr3_nt: TGCAGTGCTAAAAGGGACAGGGAGAGGACCAAAAACATTCAGTACTTC
cdr3_aa: CSAKRDRERTKNIQYF
cdr3_length: 16
clone_size: many
v_call: TRBV20-1
d_call: TRBD1
j_call: TRBJ2-4

cdr3_nt: TGTGCCGTTTCTGAGGGGCCCGGGGATACGCAGTATTTT
cdr3_aa: CAVSEGPGDTQYF
cdr3_length: 13
clone_size: many
v_call: TRBV12-3/TRBV12-4
d_call: .
j_call: TRBJ2-3

cdr3_nt: TGCAGTGCTAGAGATCCGGGGAGAGCCTACGAGCAGTACTTC
cdr3_aa: CSARDPGRAYEQYF
cdr3_length: 14
clone_size: many
v_call: TRBV20-1
d_call: .
j_call: TRBJ2-7

cdr3_nt: TGTGCCAGCAGCTTTAACGGGGGATTAACCGGGGAGCTGTTTTTT
cdr3_aa: CASSFNGGLTGELFF
cdr3_length: 15
clone_size: many
v_call: TRBV13
d_call: .
j_call: TRBJ2-2

cdr3_nt: TGTGCCAGCAGAGACGTCTCCTATAATTCACCCCTCCACTTT
cdr3_aa: CASRDVSYNSPLHF
cdr3_length: 14
clone_size: .
v_call: TRBV2
d_call: .
j_call: TRBJ1-6

cdr3_nt: TGCAGTGCCAGGACAGGGGTCTATGAGCAGTTCTTC
cdr3_aa: CSARTGVYEQFF
cdr3_length: 12
clone_size: many
v_call: TRBV20-1
d_call: TRBD1
j_call: TRBJ2-1

cdr3_nt: TGTGCCAGCAGTCCCCTTCGACCGGGGTATGGCGGTACGCAGTATTTT
cdr3_aa: CASSPLRPGYGGTQYF
cdr3_length: 16
clone_size: many
v_call: TRBV28
d_call: .
j_call: TRBJ2-3

cdr3_nt: TGTGCCAGCAGGACCGGGGGGCGCGACTATGGCTACACCTTC
cdr3_aa: CASRTGGRDYGYTF
cdr3_length: 14
clone_size: few
v_call: TRBV6-4
d_call: .
j_call: TRBJ1-2

cdr3_nt: TGTGCCAGCAGCGACACCCGCTATGGCTACACCTTC
cdr3_aa: CASSDTRYGYTF
cdr3_length: 12
clone_size: many
v_call: TRBV7-2
d_call: .
j_call: TRBJ1-2

cdr3_nt: TGTGCCAGTAGTATAAGGGGACCAGCCAATCAGCCCCAGCATTTT
cdr3_aa: CASSIRGPANQPQHF
cdr3_length: 15
clone_size: many
v_call: TRBV19
d_call: .
j_call: TRBJ1-5

cdr3_nt: TGTGCCAGCAGCCAAGAACAGGGGACTACCTATGGCTACACCTTC
cdr3_aa: CASSQEQGTTYGYTF
cdr3_length: 15
clone_size: many
v_call: TRBV14
d_call: TRBD1
j_call: TRBJ1-2

cdr3_nt: TGTGCCAGCTCACCGACACTCCAAGAGACCCAGTACTTC
cdr3_aa: CASSPTLQETQYF
cdr3_length: 13
clone_size: .
v_call: TRBV18
d_call: .
j_call: TRBJ2-5

cdr3_nt: TGTGCCACCAGCAAAAAAGAGACCCAGTACTTC
cdr3_aa: CATSKKETQYF
cdr3_length: 11
clone_size: many
v_call: TRBV24-1
d_call: .
j_call: TRBJ2-5

cdr3_nt: TGTGCCAGCACTACTAGCGGGGGCCCCCGAGGCACAGATACGCAGTATTTT
cdr3_aa: CASTTSGGPRGTDTQYF
cdr3_length: 17
clone_size: many
v_call: TRBV2
d_call: TRBD2
j_call: TRBJ2-3